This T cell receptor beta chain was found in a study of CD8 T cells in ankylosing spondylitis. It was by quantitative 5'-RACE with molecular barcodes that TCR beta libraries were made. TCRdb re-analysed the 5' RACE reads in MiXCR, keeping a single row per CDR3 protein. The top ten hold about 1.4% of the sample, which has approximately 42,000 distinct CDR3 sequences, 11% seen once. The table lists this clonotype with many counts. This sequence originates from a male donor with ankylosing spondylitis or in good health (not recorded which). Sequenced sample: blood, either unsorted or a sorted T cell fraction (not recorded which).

The CDR3 is CASSSRTGAGVTEAFF. Written as DNA, the CDR3 is TGTGCCAGCAGTTCGCGGACAGGGGCAGGGGTCACTGAAGCTTTCTTT. The chain couples TRBV6-5 to TRBJ1-1; 9 bases map to TRBD1. The V segment lost 4 bases and the J segment 4 bases; nucleotides outside the gene matches: 10. CDR1 MNHEY and CDR2 SVGAGI come from the germline V gene. The CDR3 contains 16 residues.